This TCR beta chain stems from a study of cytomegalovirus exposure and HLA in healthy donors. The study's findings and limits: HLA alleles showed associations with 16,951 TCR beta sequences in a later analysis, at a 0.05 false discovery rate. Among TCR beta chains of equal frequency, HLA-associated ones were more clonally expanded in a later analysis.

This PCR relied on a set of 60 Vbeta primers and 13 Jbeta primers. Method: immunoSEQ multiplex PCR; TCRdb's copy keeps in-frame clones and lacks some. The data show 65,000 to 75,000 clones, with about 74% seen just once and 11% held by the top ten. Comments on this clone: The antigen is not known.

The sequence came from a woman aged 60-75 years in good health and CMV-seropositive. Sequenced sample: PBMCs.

The DNA of the CDR3 is TGTGCCAGCAGTGCCGGGACAGGGAACGAGCAGTTCTTC. Its protein product is CASSAGTGNEQFF. This chain joins TRBV25-1 and TRBJ2-1; TRBD1 aligns across 9 bases. This CDR3 is 13 amino acids long. The germline V gene has CDR1 MGHDK and CDR2 SYGVNS. The junction had 5 bases not matched to a gene; V was cut back by 4 bases and J by 10 bases.